This T cell receptor beta chain came from a study of a mutant IDH1 vaccine in newly diagnosed glioma. Study at large: Eight vaccine injections were given to patients in weeks 1, 3, 5, 7, 11, 15, 19 and 23. Patients got their first vaccination 4-6 weeks after radiotherapy alone, or with temozolomide cycles.

Sequencing was performed with immunoSEQ multiplex PCR; in TCRdb, only in-frame clones are kept and a portion is missing. The data show tens of thousands of clones, 84% seen once. Stated time point: week 5, during vaccination. The vaccine gave 300 ug of a 20-mer mutant IDH1 peptide subcutaneously per dose. The germline V gene encodes CDR1 MNHEY and CDR2 SVGAGI. The CDR3 runs 15 residues. Trimming pared 2 bases from V and 1 base from J, leaving 10 bases between. A remark on this clone: Its target is not known.

Here the sequenced sample was PBMCs, taken from a glioma patient whose treatment included an IDH1 peptide vaccine. The V gene is TRBV6-5, the J gene TRBJ2-3; D is possibly TRBD2 (6 bases). This TCR came from a woman aged 45-59 years with glioma. This CDR3 reads CASSYVGGGTDTQYF. The CDR3 DNA follows: TGTGCCAGCAGTTACGTTGGAGGGGGCACAGATACGCAGTATTTT.